The 10 T cell receptor beta chains reported below all come from one sample, sequenced in a study of T cell repertoires in cytomegalovirus infection. TCRdb recomputed calls from the reads with MiXCR, one row per CDR3 protein. In the table there are around 740,000 distinct CDR3 sequences, about a third of which are singletons. The sample comprised PBMCs. These TCRs come from a human donor in good health (CMV status not recorded). Some clones in this sample may be carry-over from other donors' samples.

The chain is built from TRBV11-2 and TRBJ2-2; 9 positions match TRBD1. Trimming took 2 bases from V and 0 from J; bases not matched to a gene: 7. Germline values: CDR1 SGHAT, CDR2 FQNNGV. This CDR3 contains 18 residues. The DNA of the CDR3 is TGTGCCAGCAGCTTAAGACAGGGGGATGGCACGAACACCGGGGAGCTGTTTTTT. Amino acids: CASSLRQGDGTNTGELFF.

V and J are TRBV10-3 and TRBJ2-7; 9 positions match TRBD1. This CDR3 is built from 14 residues. Trimming removed 2 bases from V and 2 bases from J; junction bases left unmatched: 1. From germline, CDR1 is ENHRY and CDR2 SYGVKD. Here the CDR3 reads CAISERTGAYEQYF. The CDR3 DNA reads TGTGCCATCAGTGAGAGGACAGGGGCCTACGAGCAGTACTTC.

This chain uses TRBV6-2 or TRBV6-3 with TRBJ1-4; 9 bases agree with TRBD1. Germline CDR1 MNHEY, CDR2 SVGEGT. V shed 8 bases and J 10 bases; nucleotides not matched to a gene: 8. This CDR3 contains 13 residues. CDR3 sequence: CASGQGLLGKLFF. The CDR3 DNA is TGTGCCAGCGGACAGGGGCTACTAGGAAAACTGTTTTTT.

This clonotype was seen many times. This chain links TRBV7-8 with TRBJ2-3, with 7 bases matching TRBD2. Germline CDR1 is SGHVS and CDR2 is FQNEAQ. V lost 7 bases, J lost 4 bases, and 11 bases stayed unmatched. This CDR3 comprises 15 residues. The CDR3 loop reads CASIGHWGGADTQYF. As DNA, the CDR3 is TGTGCCAGCATCGGTCATTGGGGGGGGGCAGATACGCAGTATTTT.

The rearrangement joins TRBV20-1 to TRBJ2-5, with 8 bases that match TRBD2. The CDR3 is 14 amino acids. Germline V gene sequence: CDR1 DFQATT, CDR2 SNEGSKA (reference sequence). The junction had 5 bases not matched to a gene; V was cut back by 0 bases and J by 5 bases. The chain's CDR3 is CSAREVAGWETQYF. Written as DNA, the CDR3 is TGCAGTGCTAGAGAGGTAGCGGGATGGGAGACCCAGTACTTC.

The J gene is TRBJ2-1, the V gene TRBV7-2; D is ambiguous. The V gene lost 0 bases and the J gene lost 12 bases, with 15 bases spanning the gap. Germline CDR1 SGHTA, CDR2 FQGNSA. The length of the CDR3 is 14 residues. CDR3 sequence: CASSLATTTWRQFF. The CDR3 nucleotides are TGTGCCAGCAGCTTAGCAACTACTACCTGGAGGCAGTTCTTC.

This clonotype came up a few times. Here the CDR3 reads CASSKGTIRVSYEQYF. CDR3 bases: TGTGCCAGCAGCAAGGGGACGATTAGAGTGTCCTACGAGCAGTACTTC. The chain is built from TRBV28 and TRBJ2-7; D may match TRBD1 or TRBD2 (5 bases each). Trimming left V 6 bases short and J 1 base short, with 19 bases between. CDR1 and CDR2 (germline): MDHEN, SYDVKM. The CDR3 sequence is 16 residues long.

In its sample, this clonotype was seen a few times. The chain uses TRBV5-4 and TRBJ1-4, with TRBD1 matching 11 bases. The V gene end was trimmed by 1 base and the J gene end by 3 bases; junction bases not matched to a gene: 2. The CDR3 has 16 residues. Per the germline V gene, CDR1 is SGHNT and CDR2 is YYREEE (reference sequence). In DNA form, the CDR3 reads TGTGCCAGCAGCTTGCCGGGACAGGGGGCTAATGAAAAACTGTTTTTT. Amino acid sequence: CASSLPGQGANEKLFF.

The rearrangement joins TRBV12-5 to TRBJ1-1; D gene uncertain. This CDR3 is 11 amino acids long. The V end lost 1 base, the J end lost 6 bases, and 3 bases lay between the germline ends. Per the germline V gene, CDR1 is LGHNT and CDR2 is FRNRAP. The CDR3 spells CASGLGSEAFF. The CDR3 DNA sequence: TGTGCTAGTGGTTTGGGGTCTGAAGCTTTCTTT.

This clonotype was seen at least ten times. The DNA of the CDR3 is TGTGCCAGCAGCTTAAGCCCGGGCGTAGGAACTGAAGCTTTCTTT. Translated, it gives CASSLSPGVGTEAFF. This chain joins TRBV7-2 and TRBJ1-1; D remains ambiguous. The germline V and J ends were trimmed by 2 bases and 5 bases, with 15 bases remaining between them. The CDR3 is 15 amino acids. The germline CDR1 and CDR2 sequences are SGHTA and FQGNSA.